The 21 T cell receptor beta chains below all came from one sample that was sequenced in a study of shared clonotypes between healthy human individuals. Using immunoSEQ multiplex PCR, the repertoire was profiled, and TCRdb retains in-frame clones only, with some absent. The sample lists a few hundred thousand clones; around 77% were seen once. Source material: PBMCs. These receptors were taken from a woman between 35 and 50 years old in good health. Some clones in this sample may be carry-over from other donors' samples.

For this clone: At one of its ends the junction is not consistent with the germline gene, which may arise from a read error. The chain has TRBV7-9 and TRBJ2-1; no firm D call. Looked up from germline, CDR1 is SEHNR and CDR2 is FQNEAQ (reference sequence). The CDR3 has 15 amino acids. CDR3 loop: CAGSLVPEAYIEQFF. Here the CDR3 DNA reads TGTGCCGGCAGCTTAGTTCCAGAGGCCTACATTGAGCAGTTCTTC.

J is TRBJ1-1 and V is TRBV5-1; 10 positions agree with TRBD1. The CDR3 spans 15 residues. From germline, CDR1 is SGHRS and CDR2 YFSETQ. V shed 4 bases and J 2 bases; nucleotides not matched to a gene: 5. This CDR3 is CASSPGTGVNTEAFF. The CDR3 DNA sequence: TGCGCCAGCAGCCCCGGGACAGGGGTTAACACTGAAGCTTTCTTT.

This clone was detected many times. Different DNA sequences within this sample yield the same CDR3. The CDR3 nucleotides are TGTGCCTGGACCGGGACTCCCGGCACAGATACGCAGTATTTT. Protein product: CAWTGTPGTDTQYF. The J gene is TRBJ2-3, the V gene TRBV30; weak D call: TRBD2 (6 bases). Germline CDR1 GTSNPN, CDR2 SVGIG (reference sequence). The CDR3 is 14 amino acids. Trimming removed 4 bases at V and 1 base at J, with 12 bases between.

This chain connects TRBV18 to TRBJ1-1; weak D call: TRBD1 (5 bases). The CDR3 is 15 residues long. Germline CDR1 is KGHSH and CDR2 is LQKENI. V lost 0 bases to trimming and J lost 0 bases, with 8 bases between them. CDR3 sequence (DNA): TGTGCCAGCTCACCACCAGGGGCAATGAACACTGAAGCTTTCTTT. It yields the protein CASSPPGAMNTEAFF. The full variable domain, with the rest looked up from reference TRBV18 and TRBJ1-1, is NAGVMQNPRHLVRRRGQEARLRCSPMKGHSHVYWYRQLPEEGLKFMVYLQKENIIDESGMPKERFSAEFPKEGPSILRIQQVVRGDSAAYFCASSPPGAMNTEAFFGQGTRLTVV.

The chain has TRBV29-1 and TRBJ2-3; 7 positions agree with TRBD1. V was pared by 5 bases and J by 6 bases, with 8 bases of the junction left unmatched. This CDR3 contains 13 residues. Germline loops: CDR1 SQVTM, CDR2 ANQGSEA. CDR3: CSVIIQGSDTQYF. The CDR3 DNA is TGCAGCGTTATCATACAGGGGTCGGATACGCAGTATTTT.

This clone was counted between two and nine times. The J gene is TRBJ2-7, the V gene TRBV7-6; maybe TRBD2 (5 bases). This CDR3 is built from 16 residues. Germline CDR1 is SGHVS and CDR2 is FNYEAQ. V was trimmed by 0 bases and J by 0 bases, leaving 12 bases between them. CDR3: CASSLAPIGNSYEQYF. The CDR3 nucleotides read TGTGCCAGCAGCTTAGCACCAATCGGGAACTCCTACGAGCAGTACTTC.

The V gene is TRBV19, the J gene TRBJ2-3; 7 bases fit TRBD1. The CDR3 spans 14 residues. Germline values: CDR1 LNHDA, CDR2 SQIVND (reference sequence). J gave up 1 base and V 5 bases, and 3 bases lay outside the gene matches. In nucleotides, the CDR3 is TGTGCCAGTAGTCCAGACAGGGGCACAGATACGCAGTATTTT. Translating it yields CASSPDRGTDTQYF.

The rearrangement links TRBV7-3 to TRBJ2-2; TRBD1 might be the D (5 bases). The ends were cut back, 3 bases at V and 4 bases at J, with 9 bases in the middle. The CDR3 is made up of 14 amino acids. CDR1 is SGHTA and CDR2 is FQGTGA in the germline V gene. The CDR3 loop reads CASSLSRATGELFF. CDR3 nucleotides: TGTGCCAGCAGCTTGAGCAGGGCCACCGGGGAGCTGTTTTTT.

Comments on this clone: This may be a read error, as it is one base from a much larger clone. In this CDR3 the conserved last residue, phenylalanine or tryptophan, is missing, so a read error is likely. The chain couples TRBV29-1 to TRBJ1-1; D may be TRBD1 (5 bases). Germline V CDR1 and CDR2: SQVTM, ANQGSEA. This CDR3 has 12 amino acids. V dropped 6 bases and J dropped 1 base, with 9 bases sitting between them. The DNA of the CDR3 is TGCAGCGTCTCCACAGGGAACACTGAAGCTTTCTCT. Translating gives CSVSTGNTEAFS.

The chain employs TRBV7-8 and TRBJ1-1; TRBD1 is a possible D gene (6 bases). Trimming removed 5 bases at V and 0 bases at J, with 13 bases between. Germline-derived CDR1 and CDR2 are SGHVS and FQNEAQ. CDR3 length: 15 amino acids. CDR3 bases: TGTGCCAGCAGCCCAACCGGACAGATGAACACTGAAGCTTTCTTT. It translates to CASSPTGQMNTEAFF. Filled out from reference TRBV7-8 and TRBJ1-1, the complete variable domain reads GAGVSQSPRYKVAKRGQDVALRCDPISGHVSLFWYQQALGQGPEFLTYFQNEAQLDKSGLPSDRFFAERPEGSVSTLKIQRTQQEDSAVYLCASSPTGQMNTEAFFGQGTRLTVV.

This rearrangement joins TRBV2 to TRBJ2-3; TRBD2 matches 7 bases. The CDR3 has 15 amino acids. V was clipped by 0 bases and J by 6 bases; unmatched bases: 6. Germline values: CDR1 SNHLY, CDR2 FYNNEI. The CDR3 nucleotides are TGTGCCAGCAGTGAAGCGTGGCGGGAGCGGGATACGCAGTATTTT. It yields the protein CASSEAWRERDTQYF.

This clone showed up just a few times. The CDR3: CASSQDYGAEKLFF. Written as DNA, the CDR3 is TGTGCCAGCAGCCAAGACTATGGAGCCGAAAAACTGTTTTTT. The J gene is TRBJ1-4, the V gene TRBV14; D is uncertain. Trimming cost V 0 bases and J 8 bases, with 10 bases left between them. There are 14 residues in the CDR3. Germline CDR1 is SGHDN and CDR2 is FVKESK.

The CDR3 bases are TGTGCCTGGACCCCCGGGGCTCCAGGGGAGGGTGAGCAGTTCTTC. The encoded protein is CAWTPGAPGEGEQFF. The J gene is TRBJ2-1, the V gene TRBV30; the D gene is possibly TRBD2 (7 bases). This CDR3 comprises 15 residues. Germline CDR1 and CDR2: GTSNPN and SVGIG (reference sequence). Trimming took 4 bases from V and 9 from J, leaving 22 bases between them.

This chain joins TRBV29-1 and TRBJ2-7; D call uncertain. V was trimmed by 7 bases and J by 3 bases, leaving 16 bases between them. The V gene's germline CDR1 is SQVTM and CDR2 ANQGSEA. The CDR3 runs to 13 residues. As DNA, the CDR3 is TGCAGCGGCCAGGTGGGTCCGGGCTACGAGCAGTACTTC. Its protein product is CSGQVGPGYEQYF.

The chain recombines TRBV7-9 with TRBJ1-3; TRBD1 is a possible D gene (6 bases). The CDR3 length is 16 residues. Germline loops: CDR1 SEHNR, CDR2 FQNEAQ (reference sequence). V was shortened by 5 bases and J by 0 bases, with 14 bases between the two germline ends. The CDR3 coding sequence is TGTGCCAGCAGCCCACCGGGACAAATCTCTGGAAACACCATATATTTT. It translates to CASSPPGQISGNTIYF.

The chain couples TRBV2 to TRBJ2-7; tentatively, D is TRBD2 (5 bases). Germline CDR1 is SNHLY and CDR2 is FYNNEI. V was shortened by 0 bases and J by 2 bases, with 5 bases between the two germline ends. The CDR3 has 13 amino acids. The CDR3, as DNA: TGTGCCAGCAGTGAAGCGCGGGCCTACGAGCAGTACTTC. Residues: CASSEARAYEQYF.

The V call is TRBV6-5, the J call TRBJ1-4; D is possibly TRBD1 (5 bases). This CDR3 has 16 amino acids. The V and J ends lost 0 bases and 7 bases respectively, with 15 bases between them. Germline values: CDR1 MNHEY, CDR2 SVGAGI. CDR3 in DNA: TGTGCCAGCAGTTACTCCGTCGGGGCCGGACGTGAAAAACTGTTTTTT. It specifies CASSYSVGAGREKLFF.

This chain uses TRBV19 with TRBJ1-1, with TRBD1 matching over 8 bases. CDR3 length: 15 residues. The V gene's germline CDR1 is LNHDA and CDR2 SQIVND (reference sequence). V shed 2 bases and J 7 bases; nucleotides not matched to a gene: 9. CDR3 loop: CASSIQGASGGEAFF. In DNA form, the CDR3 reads TGTGCCAGTAGTATACAGGGGGCGTCTGGGGGTGAAGCTTTCTTT.

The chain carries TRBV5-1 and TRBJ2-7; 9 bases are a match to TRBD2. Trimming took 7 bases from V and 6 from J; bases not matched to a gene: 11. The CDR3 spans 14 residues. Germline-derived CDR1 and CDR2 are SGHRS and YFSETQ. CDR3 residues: CASSVAGDSSEQYF. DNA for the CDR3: TGCGCCAGCTCCGTAGCGGGAGATTCGAGCGAGCAGTACTTC. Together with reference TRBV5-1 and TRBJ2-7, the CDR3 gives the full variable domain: KAGVTQTPRYLIKTRGQQVTLSCSPISGHRSVSWYQQTPGQGLQFLFEYFSETQRNKGNFPGRFSGRQFSNSRSEMNVSTLELGDSALYLCASSVAGDSSEQYFGPGTRLTVT.

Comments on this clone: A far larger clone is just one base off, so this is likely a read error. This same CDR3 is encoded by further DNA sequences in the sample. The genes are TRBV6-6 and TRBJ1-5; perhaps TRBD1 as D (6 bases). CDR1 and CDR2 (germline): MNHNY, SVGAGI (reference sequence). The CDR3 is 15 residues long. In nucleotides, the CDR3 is TGTGCCAGCAGTTACGGGGGCTATAGCAATCAGCCCCAGCACTTT. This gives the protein CASSYGGYSNQPQHF.

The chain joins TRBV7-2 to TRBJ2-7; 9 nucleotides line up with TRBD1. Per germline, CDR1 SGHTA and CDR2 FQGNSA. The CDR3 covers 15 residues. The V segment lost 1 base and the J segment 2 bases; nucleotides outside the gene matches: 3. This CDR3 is CASSLVTGGAYEQYF. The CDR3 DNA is TGTGCCAGCAGCTTAGTGACAGGGGGGGCCTACGAGCAGTACTTC.